The sequence of this TCR beta chain was determined in a study of T cells in Graves' hyperthyroidism and ophthalmopathy. V dropped 3 bases and J dropped 6 bases, with 9 bases sitting between them. The CDR3 is 13 amino acids. CDR1 and CDR2 (germline): SGHNT, YENEEA. This clonotype was observed many times. Regions amplified from RNA transcripts were the TCR beta CDR3 regions. HTBI primers drove first-round RT-PCR of the TCR CDR3. TCRdb itself ran the multiplex PCR reads through MiXCR, one entry per CDR3 protein. The sample has some 440,000 distinct CDR3 sequences, around 14% seen once. This clonotype was obtained from a woman aged 18-29 years with Graves' hyperthyroidism. The rearrangement links TRBV11-3 to TRBJ2-1; D unresolved. Sequenced: blood. The CDR3 nucleotides read TGTGCCAGCAGCTTGTCTCGTCTCAATGAGCAGTTCTTC. Protein product: CASSLSRLNEQFF.